These T cell receptor beta chains were read from a single sample in a study of Ad26.COV2.S vaccination and SARS-CoV-2 variants. The method was immunoSEQ multiplex PCR; TCRdb's version includes in-frame clones alone and lacks a portion of them. The sample shows 300,000 to 350,000 clones, 75% to 90% of them seen only once. The sequences come from peripheral blood, collected in a trial of Ad26.COV2.S vaccine versus placebo. The receptors were gathered from a person between 18 and 59 years old who received the Ad26.COV2.S COVID-19 vaccine or a placebo. Both conserved end residues are part of each CDR3. The D gene is left open where the match is weak. Clone size is not always given. Where it is, it says once, few, many or a class for expanded clones.

size: once
D: -
V: TRBV6-6
J: TRBJ1-4
CDR3: CASFRGNEKLFF
DNA: TGTGCCAGCTTTCGGGGGAACGAAAAACTGTTTTTT

size: -
D: -
V: TRBV12-3/TRBV12-4
J: TRBJ1-2
CDR3: CASSSNKDNGYTF
DNA: TGTGCCAGCAGTTCAAACAAAGATAATGGCTACACCTTC

size: -
D: -
V: TRBV11-3
J: TRBJ2-1
CDR3: CASSPRRSTIGNEQFF
DNA: TGTGCCAGCAGCCCCCGGAGGTCTACCATAGGGAATGAGCAGTTCTTC

size: few
D: TRBD1
V: TRBV29-1
J: TRBJ1-6
CDR3: CSVRGGGQESSPLHF
DNA: TGCAGCGTCCGCGGGGGGGGACAGGAGAGTTCACCCCTCCACTTT

size: -
D: -
V: TRBV6-5
J: TRBJ1-1
CDR3: CASTSTGNTEAFF
DNA: TGTGCCAGCACCTCGACAGGGAACACTGAAGCTTTCTTT

size: -
D: TRBD1
V: TRBV2
J: TRBJ2-2
CDR3: CASSGQGIGELFF
DNA: TGTGCCAGCAGTGGACAGGGAATCGGGGAGCTGTTTTTT

size: -
D: -
V: TRBV19
J: TRBJ2-1
CDR3: CASSAGDSYNEQFF
DNA: TGTGCCAGTAGTGCGGGTGATTCGTACAATGAGCAGTTCTTC

size: -
D: -
V: TRBV27
J: TRBJ1-6
CDR3: CASSSGTPDYSPLHF
DNA: TGTGCCAGCAGTTCTGGGACACCGGATTATTCACCCCTCCACTTT

size: -
D: TRBD1
V: TRBV27
J: TRBJ2-7
CDR3: CASSLSTDRPAYEQYF
DNA: TGTGCCAGCAGTTTATCGACGGACAGGCCGGCCTACGAGCAGTACTTC

size: -
D: -
V: TRBV19
J: TRBJ1-6
CDR3: CASTQSSYNSPLHF
DNA: TGTGCCAGTACACAGAGCTCCTATAATTCACCCCTCCACTTT

size: -
D: TRBD2
V: TRBV5-1
J: TRBJ2-1
CDR3: CASSLTLPGLAGEQFF
DNA: TGCGCCAGCAGCCTAACACTACCGGGACTAGCGGGTGAGCAGTTCTTC

size: once
D: TRBD1
V: TRBV6-5
J: TRBJ1-3
CDR3: CASSFGQGYAGNTIYF
DNA: TGTGCCAGCAGTTTCGGACAGGGATATGCTGGAAACACCATATATTTT

size: -
D: -
V: TRBV5-6
J: TRBJ1-3
CDR3: CASSLGGFGNTIYF
DNA: TGTGCCAGCAGCTTGGGGGGATTCGGAAACACCATATATTTT

size: -
D: -
V: TRBV6-2/TRBV6-3
J: TRBJ2-5
CDR3: CASSYLSGQETQYF
DNA: TGTGCCAGCAGTTACCTTTCGGGACAAGAGACCCAGTACTTC

size: -
D: TRBD1
V: TRBV4-1
J: TRBJ1-5
CDR3: CASSHRTGVNQPQHF
DNA: TGCGCCAGCAGCCATAGGACAGGGGTGAATCAGCCCCAGCATTTT

size: -
D: -
V: TRBV10-2
J: TRBJ1-1
CDR3: CASSGSRGRHTEAFF
DNA: TGCGCCAGCAGTGGATCCCGGGGACGGCACACTGAAGCTTTCTTT

size: -
D: TRBD2
V: TRBV5-4
J: TRBJ2-5
CDR3: CASSAGVTSVPYQETQYF
DNA: TGTGCCAGCAGCGCGGGAGTCACTAGCGTTCCCTACCAAGAGACCCAGTACTTC

size: -
D: -
V: TRBV15
J: TRBJ2-3
CDR3: CATSRELSTDTQYF
DNA: TGTGCCACCAGCAGAGAACTCAGCACAGATACGCAGTATTTT

size: -
D: -
V: TRBV27
J: TRBJ1-4
CDR3: CASSLVGETNEKLFF
DNA: TGTGCCAGCAGTTTAGTCGGGGAAACTAATGAAAAACTGTTTTTT

size: -
D: TRBD1
V: TRBV3-1/TRBV3-2
J: TRBJ1-2
CDR3: CASSPGQNYGYTF
DNA: TGTGCCAGCAGCCCGGGACAGAACTATGGCTACACCTTC

size: -
D: -
V: TRBV10-2
J: TRBJ1-1
CDR3: CASSDDRLTEAFF
DNA: TGCGCCAGCAGTGACGACAGGTTGACTGAAGCTTTCTTT

size: -
D: TRBD2
V: TRBV7-6
J: TRBJ2-1
CDR3: CASSPPASGIGIEQFF
DNA: TGTGCCAGCAGCCCTCCGGCTAGCGGGATAGGCATTGAGCAGTTCTTC

size: -
D: TRBD2
V: TRBV4-2
J: TRBJ2-4
CDR3: CASSQDLTSGVLAKNIQYF
DNA: TGTGCCAGCAGCCAAGATTTAACTAGCGGGGTACTAGCCAAAAACATTCAGTACTTC

size: -
D: TRBD1
V: TRBV3-1/TRBV3-2
J: TRBJ1-1
CDR3: CASRQGAPEAFF
DNA: TGTGCCAGCAGGCAGGGGGCCCCTGAAGCTTTCTTT

size: once
D: TRBD2
V: TRBV5-1
J: TRBJ2-3
CDR3: CASSLGRWEGRTDTQYF
DNA: TGCGCCAGCAGCTTGGGCCGTTGGGAGGGCCGTACAGATACGCAGTATTTT

size: -
D: -
V: TRBV30
J: TRBJ1-4
CDR3: CAWSILDGEKLFF
DNA: TGTGCCTGGAGTATCCTGGACGGTGAAAAACTGTTTTTT

size: -
D: -
V: TRBV7-2
J: TRBJ2-5
CDR3: CASSTDLRETQYF
DNA: TGTGCCAGCAGCACGGACCTGAGAGAGACCCAGTACTTC

size: -
D: -
V: TRBV2
J: TRBJ1-1
CDR3: CASGHLGQGRMNTEAFF
DNA: TGTGCCAGCGGCCATCTAGGTCAGGGGCGGATGAACACTGAAGCTTTCTTT

size: few
D: TRBD1
V: TRBV11-3
J: TRBJ2-1
CDR3: CASSFRDRVGSYYYNEQFF
DNA: TGTGCCAGCAGCTTTAGGGACAGGGTGGGTTCATACTATTACAATGAGCAGTTCTTC

size: -
D: -
V: TRBV30
J: TRBJ1-1
CDR3: CALRLGPGNTEAFF
DNA: TGTGCCTTACGCCTCGGCCCGGGGAACACTGAAGCTTTCTTT

size: once
D: -
V: TRBV29-1
J: TRBJ2-1
CDR3: CSVDTGRTSGTEYNEQFF
DNA: TGCAGCGTTGACACAGGCCGCACCTCCGGGACTGAGTACAATGAGCAGTTCTTC